The 11 T cell receptor beta chains below all came from one sample that was sequenced in a study of blood T cell repertoires in COVID-19. Using immunoSEQ multiplex PCR, the repertoire was profiled, and TCRdb retains in-frame clones only, with some absent. This sample has roughly 280,000 clones, with around 90% found just once. The sample comprised PBMCs or T cells enriched from blood (not recorded which). These receptors were obtained from a middle-aged man who had been exposed to COVID-19.

The chain uses TRBV25-1 and TRBJ1-2; D is undetermined. The CDR3 totals 13 residues. In germline, CDR1 is MGHDK, CDR2 SYGVNS. Trimming shortened V by 0 bases and J by 4 bases, and 6 bases separated the two germline ends. The CDR3 region is CASSEYGSYGYTF. CDR3 in DNA: TGTGCCAGCAGTGAATATGGGAGCTATGGCTACACCTTC.

V and J are TRBV5-6 and TRBJ1-2, with D perhaps TRBD1 (6 bases). Germline loops: CDR1 SGHDT, CDR2 YYEEEE. Trimming cost V 4 bases and J 2 bases, with 9 bases left between them. The CDR3 is 13 amino acids. The CDR3 nucleotides read TGTGCCAGCAGCCTCGACAGGAACTATGGCTACACCTTC. Amino acid sequence: CASSLDRNYGYTF.

V and J are TRBV21-1 and TRBJ2-5; TRBD2 is the table's D call and was not checked against the DNA. TRBV21-1 corresponds to a pseudogene. The CDR3 spans 14 residues. The CDR3 loop reads CASSKGETEETQYF. For the CDR3, the DNA is TGTGCCAGCAGCAAAGGGGAGACCGAAGAGACCCAGTACTTC.

The V call is TRBV5-4, the J call TRBJ2-1; weak D call: TRBD2 (6 bases). Between the trimmed V and J ends, which lost 4 bases and 8 bases, there was a span of 13 bases. Germline assignment: CDR1 SGHNT and CDR2 YYREEE (reference sequence). This CDR3 comprises 13 residues. The CDR3 loop is CASSQRLVDEQFF. DNA of the CDR3: TGTGCCAGCAGCCAAAGACTAGTCGATGAGCAGTTCTTC.

The V gene is TRBV7-8, the J gene TRBJ2-7, with D hard to call. This CDR3 comprises 12 residues. CDR1 SGHVS and CDR2 FQNEAQ come from the germline V gene. V lost 3 bases and J lost 0, with 3 bases in between. This chain's CDR3 is CASSFSSYEQYF. In DNA form, the CDR3 reads TGTGCCAGCAGCTTTAGCTCCTACGAGCAGTACTTC.

Here the CDR3 reads CASSILGHQNTEAFF. The CDR3, as DNA: TGTGCCAGTAGTATACTGGGACACCAGAACACTGAAGCTTTCTTT. This rearrangement joins TRBV19 to TRBJ1-1, with D maybe TRBD1 (6 bases). Germline CDR1 and CDR2: LNHDA and SQIVND (reference sequence). V was pared by 2 bases and J by 1 base, with 11 bases between. This CDR3 comprises 15 residues.

In this sample, this clone turned up once. This chain uses TRBV19 with TRBJ2-7; 8 bases agree with TRBD1. Germline loops: CDR1 LNHDA, CDR2 SQIVND (reference sequence). V lost 5 bases to trimming and J lost 1 base; unmatched junction nucleotides: 7. The CDR3 is made up of 15 amino acids. The CDR3: CASSLSGQGSYEQYF. CDR3 DNA: TGTGCCAGTAGTCTTAGCGGACAGGGATCCTACGAGCAGTACTTC.

The chain has TRBV6-5 and TRBJ1-4; a weak D match, TRBD1 (5 bases). Looked up from germline, CDR1 is MNHEY and CDR2 is SVGAGI. This CDR3 spans 14 amino acids. V lost 5 bases, J lost 3 bases, and 10 bases lay in between. CDR3 protein: CASSTRDSNEKLFF. For the CDR3, the DNA is TGTGCCAGCAGTACCCGGGACTCTAATGAAAAACTGTTTTTT.

To note about this clone: The junction shows a germline mismatch at one end, possibly a read error. The CDR3 here is CASSLVETSTDTQYF. CDR3 coding DNA: TGTGCCAGCAGCTTAGTTGAGACTAGCACCGATACGCAGTATTTT. V gene TRBV7-2 combines with J gene TRBJ2-3, with TRBD2 matching over 7 bases. CDR3 size: 15 residues. Germline V gene lookup returns CDR1 SGHTA and CDR2 FQGNSA.

This chain links TRBV6-1 with TRBJ1-1; the D gene is possibly TRBD1 (6 bases). CDR1 is MNHNS and CDR2 is SASEGT in the germline V gene. Between the trimmed V and J ends, which lost 3 bases and 1 base, there was a span of 15 bases. This CDR3 has 16 residues. The DNA for the CDR3 is TGTGCCAGCAGTGAGGAGAGCTACAGGGAGAACACTGAAGCTTTCTTT. Its translation: CASSEESYRENTEAFF.

J is TRBJ2-7 and V is TRBV4-1; 13 nucleotides match TRBD2. The germline CDR1 and CDR2 sequences are MGHRA and YSYEKL. The trim removed 4 bases at V and 6 bases at J, leaving 15 bases unmatched. The CDR3 covers 18 residues. CDR3 DNA: TGCGCCAGCAGCCGGATATGGACTAGCGGGAGCAGAGACGTCGAGCAGTACTTC. Translation: CASSRIWTSGSRDVEQYF.